This T cell receptor beta chain emerged from a study of T cells in Graves' hyperthyroidism and ophthalmopathy. Graves' hyperthyroidism was deemed stable given no ophthalmopathy progression within 18 months. There were TCR beta CDR3 regions amplified from RNA transcripts. HTBI primers were employed in a first-round RT-PCR of the TCR CDR3. TCRdb reprocessed the multiplex PCR reads via MiXCR and lists one record per CDR3 protein. The sample yields a few hundred thousand distinct CDR3 sequences, roughly 15% seen once. The CDR3 is made up of 15 amino acids. With 3 bases removed from V and 0 bases from J, the gap between germline ends came to 10 bases.

The sequence was obtained from a woman between 18 and 29 years old with Graves' hyperthyroidism. V gene TRBV12-3 or TRBV12-4 combines with J gene TRBJ2-3; D possibly corresponds to TRBD2 (5 bases). What was sequenced was blood. In nucleotides, the CDR3 is TGTGCCAGCAGTTTTGACGGGAAGAGCACAGATACGCAGTATTTT. This translates into CASSFDGKSTDTQYF.